Given below is one TCR beta chain in context. One end of the junction is discordant with germline, which a read error may explain. The investigators amplified TCR beta CDR3 regions from RNA transcripts. HTBI primers drove first-round RT-PCR of the TCR CDR3. TCRdb re-derived calls from the multiplex PCR reads in MiXCR, one entry per CDR3 protein. In the table there are about 46,000 distinct CDR3 sequences, about half of which are singletons. This record comes from a study of T cells in Graves' hyperthyroidism and ophthalmopathy. Germline CDR1 is SGHRS and CDR2 is YFSETQ. This CDR3 has 14 residues. The chain employs TRBV5-1 and TRBJ2-7; possible D gene TRBD2, 5 bases. The TCR comes from a woman between 45 and 60 years old with Graves' hyperthyroidism. Sequenced: peripheral blood or thyroid tissue (not recorded which). The CDR3 DNA reads as TGTGCCAGCAGTCCAGAACATAGGAGGTACGAGCAGTACTTC. Its translation: CASSPEHRRYEQYF.